The T cell receptor beta chain described here comes from a study of control samples from healthy donors and cancer patients. This CDR3 comprises 12 residues. CDR1 and CDR2 (germline): SGHAT, FQNNGV. Clones were sequenced by immunoSEQ multiplex PCR, and TCRdb holds only the in-frame ones, with some missing. The data hold about 220,000 clones, with about 94% observed a single time. As concerns this clone: The junction does not match germline at one end; this may be a read error.

The TCR originated in a man aged 45-60 years in good health. Sequenced sample: blood. V usage is TRBV11-2 and J usage is TRBJ1-2, with D possibly being TRBD1 (6 bases). This CDR3 reads CASSLVIGTSSF. For the CDR3, the DNA is TGTGCCAGCAGCTTAGTAATCGGGACATCTTCGTTC.